This TCR beta chain originates from a study of identical twins. General study points: Insertion counts were lower in abundant cord blood beta clonotypes, a trend that memory repertoires did not show. Monozygotic twin pairs showed more out-of-frame TCR alpha sharing than models estimated.

V lost 6 bases and J lost 1; bases outside the gene matches: 11. There are 16 residues in the CDR3. cDNA carried unique molecular identifiers, and a universal primer site was added by template switching. TCRdb called the 5' RACE reads again in MiXCR, with one record for every CDR3 protein. The sample lists around 450,000 distinct CDR3 sequences; 12% to 15% were seen once. The table lists this clonotype with a few counts. Antigen specificity is unknown. These data were likewise used in another study, on yellow fever vaccine responses in identical twins.

The V and J genes are TRBV12-3 or TRBV12-4 and TRBJ2-7; 8 bases map to TRBD1. Source material: CD4+ T cells sorted from blood. This receptor was obtained from a woman between 18 and 29 years old in good health. The CDR3 spells CASRISGGAGSYEQYF. The CDR3 DNA sequence: TGTGCCAGCAGAATCTCAGGGGGCGCCGGGTCCTACGAGCAGTACTTC.